This entry lists 17 T cell receptor beta chains sequenced from one sample in a study of shared clonotypes between healthy human individuals. Assay used: immunoSEQ multiplex PCR; TCRdb lists only in-frame clones, some missing. The table has about 700,000 clones, 92% seen once. Naivety among CD8 cells was defined by CD45RO negativity and positive CCR7 selection, thereby excluding terminally differentiated effector memory CD45RA+ cells. Sequenced material: naive CD8+ T cells sorted from blood. These receptors originate from a man aged 25-45 years in good health.

The chain combines TRBV6-5 with TRBJ1-2; 8 bases line up with TRBD1. The CDR3 consists of 15 residues. Looked up from germline, CDR1 is MNHEY and CDR2 is SVGAGI. V was pared by 2 bases and J by 4 bases, with 6 bases of the junction left unmatched. CDR3 bases: TGTGCCAGCAGTTACACAACGGGACAGGTCTATGGCTACACCTTC. Its translation: CASSYTTGQVYGYTF.

The chain uses TRBV20-1 and TRBJ2-2; D gene ambiguous. The CDR3 contains 11 residues. Trimming shortened V by 5 bases and J by 8 bases, and 9 bases separated the two germline ends. Germline V CDR1 and CDR2: DFQATT, SNEGSKA (reference sequence). The CDR3 sequence is CSAPNLGELFF. In DNA, the CDR3 is TGCAGTGCTCCCAATTTGGGGGAGCTGTTTTTT.

The gene calls are TRBV9 and TRBJ1-1; 8 bases match TRBD1. From germline, CDR1 is SGDLS and CDR2 YYNGEE. This CDR3 has 16 amino acids. V trimming: 3 bases; J trimming: 3 bases; junction bases outside the gene matches: 10. The CDR3: CASSAHYRGEDTEAFF. The CDR3 DNA reads as TGTGCCAGCAGCGCGCACTACAGGGGGGAGGACACTGAAGCTTTCTTT.

The chain combines TRBV9 with TRBJ2-7, with D possibly TRBD2 on 6 matching bases. V lost 0 bases to trimming and J lost 3 bases, with 13 bases between them. Germline CDR1 is SGDLS and CDR2 is YYNGEE. The CDR3 sequence is 15 residues long. CDR3 region: CASSVDGGRIYEQYF. The CDR3 DNA follows: TGTGCCAGCAGCGTAGATGGGGGGAGGATCTACGAGCAGTACTTC.

This clone was seen a few times. V and J are TRBV6-4 and TRBJ2-3, with a weak D call TRBD2 (6 bases). CDR1 is MRHNA and CDR2 is SNTAGT in the germline V gene. Trimming stripped 3 bases from V and 0 bases from J, with 7 bases between. This CDR3 is 14 amino acids long. The CDR3 is CASSEGTSTDTQYF. DNA of the CDR3: TGTGCCAGCAGTGAGGGGACTAGCACAGATACGCAGTATTTT.

The sample holds one count of this clone. CDR3 region: CASSQDLLGTGSSDEQYF. The CDR3 DNA is TGCGCCAGCAGCCAAGACCTACTCGGGACAGGGAGTAGCGACGAGCAGTACTTC. The J gene is TRBJ2-7, the V gene TRBV4-3; 9 nucleotides align to TRBD1. Trimming took 0 bases from V and 5 from J; bases not matched to a gene: 14. The CDR3 is 18 amino acids. Looked up from germline, CDR1 is LGHNA and CDR2 is YSLEER.

The chain recombines TRBV27 with TRBJ2-7; D remains unclear. The V gene lost 5 bases and the J gene lost 0 bases, with 5 bases spanning the gap. Germline V gene sequence: CDR1 MNHEY, CDR2 SMNVEV (reference sequence). The CDR3 is 12 residues long. CDR3 sequence reads: CASSDRSYEQYF. CDR3 nucleotide sequence: TGTGCCAGCAGTGATCGCTCCTACGAGCAGTACTTC.

The chain employs TRBV28 and TRBJ2-6, with 7 nucleotides matching TRBD1. Germline CDR1 MDHEN, CDR2 SYDVKM. V was pared by 7 bases and J by 3 bases, with 6 bases of the junction left unmatched. This CDR3 has 15 residues. CDR3 sequence: CASISRGYGANVLTF. The CDR3 coding sequence is TGTGCCAGCATCAGCAGGGGGTATGGGGCCAACGTCCTGACTTTC.

The chain couples TRBV13 to TRBJ2-5; the match to TRBD1 covers 8 bases. This CDR3 comprises 15 residues. Germline-derived CDR1 and CDR2 are PRHDT and FYEKMQ (reference sequence). The junction had 3 bases not matched to a gene; V was cut back by 0 bases and J by 3 bases. The CDR3 loop is CASSLGGQGKETQYF. The CDR3, as DNA: TGTGCCAGCAGCTTAGGCGGACAGGGTAAAGAGACCCAGTACTTC.

The genes are TRBV27 and TRBJ2-7; D call uncertain. Germline CDR1 MNHEY, CDR2 SMNVEV (reference sequence). The CDR3 extends over 13 amino acids. V was shortened by 5 bases and J by 4 bases, with 12 bases between the two germline ends. This CDR3 is CASSLRLGYEQYF. CDR3 nucleotide sequence: TGTGCCAGCAGTCTCCGACTGGGGTACGAGCAGTACTTC.

The chain uses TRBV28 and TRBJ2-2, with TRBD1 as a possible D gene (5 bases). This CDR3 spans 13 amino acids. The germline CDR1 and CDR2 sequences are MDHEN and SYDVKM. V was trimmed by 5 bases and J by 6 bases, leaving 10 bases between them. CDR3 coding DNA: TGTGCCAGCAGTAGCAGGGTAGCCGGGGAGCTGTTTTTT. It codes for CASSSRVAGELFF.

The chain recombines TRBV29-1 with TRBJ2-7; D might be TRBD1 (6 bases). The CDR3 is 14 residues long. Deletions cut 3 bases from V and 3 bases from J, with 15 bases between. The germline V gene encodes CDR1 SQVTM and CDR2 ANQGSEA. CDR3 in amino acids: CSVEGAETFYEQYF. CDR3 bases: TGCAGCGTTGAGGGGGCGGAGACTTTCTACGAGCAGTACTTC.

The CDR3 spells CATSSEGGLETQYF. In DNA form, the CDR3 reads TGTGCCACCAGCAGCGAGGGAGGCTTAGAGACCCAGTACTTC. The chain couples TRBV15 to TRBJ2-5; D is perhaps TRBD2 (6 bases). Germline lookup yields CDR1 LNHNV and CDR2 YYDKDF (reference sequence). V was trimmed by 3 bases and J by 4 bases, leaving 12 bases between them. The CDR3 spans 14 residues.

V usage is TRBV27 and J usage is TRBJ2-7, with D possibly being TRBD2 (5 bases). This CDR3 is built from 16 residues. Germline CDR1 MNHEY, CDR2 SMNVEV (reference sequence). V was cut by 5 bases and J by 0 bases, with 17 bases left in between. CDR3: CASSINSGTLSYEQYF. As DNA, the CDR3 is TGTGCCAGCAGTATAAACAGCGGAACTCTCTCCTACGAGCAGTACTTC.

V is TRBV7-6 and J is TRBJ2-7, with D possibly being TRBD2 (6 bases). Trimming shortened V by 4 bases and J by 6 bases, and 10 bases separated the two germline ends. Germline V gene lookup returns CDR1 SGHVS and CDR2 FNYEAQ. The CDR3 runs 12 residues. The CDR3 protein is CASSSLAPEQYF. CDR3 DNA: TGTGCCAGCAGCTCACTAGCCCCCGAGCAGTACTTC. Combining the CDR3 with reference TRBV7-6 and TRBJ2-7 gives the whole variable domain GAGVSQSPRYKVTKRGQDVALRCDPISGHVSLYWYRQALGQGPEFLTYFNYEAQQDKSGLPNDRFSAERPEGSISTLTIQRTEQRDSAMYRCASSSLAPEQYFGPGTRLTVT.

The genes are TRBV18 and TRBJ2-2; D may be TRBD1 (6 bases). The CDR3 is made up of 16 amino acids. The V and J ends lost 6 bases and 0 bases respectively, with 14 bases between them. Germline V gene data show CDR1 as KGHSH and CDR2 as LQKENI. Here the CDR3 reads CASSGAGAPNTGELFF. DNA for the CDR3: TGTGCCAGCTCGGGAGCAGGGGCGCCGAACACCGGGGAGCTGTTTTTT.

V is TRBV4-1 and J is TRBJ2-4; D is perhaps TRBD1 (6 bases). Germline V gene sequence: CDR1 MGHRA, CDR2 YSYEKL. The CDR3 has 12 amino acids. V was cut by 3 bases and J by 10 bases, with 10 bases left in between. Here the CDR3 DNA reads TGCGCCAGCAGCCAGTCAGGGGATATTCAGTACTTC. It codes for CASSQSGDIQYF.